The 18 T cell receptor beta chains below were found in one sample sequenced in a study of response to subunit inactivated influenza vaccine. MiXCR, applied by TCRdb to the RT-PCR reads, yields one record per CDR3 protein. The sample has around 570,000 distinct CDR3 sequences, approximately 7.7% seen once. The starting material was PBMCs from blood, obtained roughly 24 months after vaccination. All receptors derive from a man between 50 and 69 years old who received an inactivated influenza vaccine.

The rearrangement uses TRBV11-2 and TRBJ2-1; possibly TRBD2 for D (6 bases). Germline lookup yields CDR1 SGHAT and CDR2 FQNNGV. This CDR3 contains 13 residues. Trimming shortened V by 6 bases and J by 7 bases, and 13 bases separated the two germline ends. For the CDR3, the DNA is TGTGCCAGCAGTAGACTAGAGCTTAATGAGCAGTTCTTC. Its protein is CASSRLELNEQFF.

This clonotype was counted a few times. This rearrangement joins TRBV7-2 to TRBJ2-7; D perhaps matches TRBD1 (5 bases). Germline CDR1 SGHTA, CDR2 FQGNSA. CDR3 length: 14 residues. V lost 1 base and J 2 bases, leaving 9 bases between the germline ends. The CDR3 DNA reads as TGTGCCAGCAGCTTAGGGAAGGGGACCTACGAGCAGTACTTC. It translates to CASSLGKGTYEQYF.

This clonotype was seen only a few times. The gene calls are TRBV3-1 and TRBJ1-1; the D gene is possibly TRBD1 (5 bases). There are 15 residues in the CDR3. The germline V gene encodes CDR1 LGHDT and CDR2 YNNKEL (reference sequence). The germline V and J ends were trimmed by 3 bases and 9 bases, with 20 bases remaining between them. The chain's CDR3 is CASSQGAQGLGKAFF. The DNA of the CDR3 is TGTGCCAGCAGCCAGGGAGCTCAGGGCTTGGGGAAAGCTTTCTTT.

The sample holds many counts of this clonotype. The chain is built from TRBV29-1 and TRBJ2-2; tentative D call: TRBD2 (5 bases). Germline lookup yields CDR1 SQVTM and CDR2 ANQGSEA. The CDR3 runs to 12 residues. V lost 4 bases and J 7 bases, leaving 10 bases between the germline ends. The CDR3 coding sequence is TGCAGCGTTGCGGACTTCGGCGGGGAGCTGTTTTTT. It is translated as CSVADFGGELFF.

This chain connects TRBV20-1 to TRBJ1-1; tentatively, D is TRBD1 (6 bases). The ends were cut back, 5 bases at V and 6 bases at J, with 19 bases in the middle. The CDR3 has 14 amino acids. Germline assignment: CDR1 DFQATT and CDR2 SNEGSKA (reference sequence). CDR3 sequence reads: CSAPEGGAVSEAFF. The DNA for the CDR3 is TGCAGTGCTCCCGAGGGGGGGGCAGTTTCTGAAGCTTTCTTT.

The CDR3 region is CASRDTGLIQYF. DNA of the CDR3: TGTGCCAGCAGGGATACAGGCTTAATTCAGTACTTC. The chain joins TRBV2 to TRBJ2-4, with D maybe TRBD1 (5 bases). In germline, CDR1 is SNHLY, CDR2 FYNNEI. V lost 6 bases to trimming and J lost 10 bases, with 13 bases between them. This CDR3 region has 12 residues.

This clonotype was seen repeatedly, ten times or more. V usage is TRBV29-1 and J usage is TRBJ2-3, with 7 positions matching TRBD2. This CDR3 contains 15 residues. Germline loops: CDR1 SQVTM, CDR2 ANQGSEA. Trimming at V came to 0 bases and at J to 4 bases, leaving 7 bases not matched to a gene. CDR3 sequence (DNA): TGCAGCGTTGAAGATCGCCCCGGGAGGCCAGATACGCAGTATTTT. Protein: CSVEDRPGRPDTQYF.

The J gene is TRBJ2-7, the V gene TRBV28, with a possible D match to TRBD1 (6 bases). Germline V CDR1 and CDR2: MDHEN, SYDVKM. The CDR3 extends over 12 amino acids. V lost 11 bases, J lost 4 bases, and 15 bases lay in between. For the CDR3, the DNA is TGTGCCGGGGGCAGGACGGGTTACGAGCAGTACTTC. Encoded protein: CAGGRTGYEQYF.

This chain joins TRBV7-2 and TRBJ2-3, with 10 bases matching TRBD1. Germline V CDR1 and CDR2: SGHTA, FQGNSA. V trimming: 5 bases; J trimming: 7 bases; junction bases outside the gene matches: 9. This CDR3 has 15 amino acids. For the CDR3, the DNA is TGTGCCAGCAGCCCGGACAGGGGGGTACTAAATACGCAGTATTTT. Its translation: CASSPDRGVLNTQYF.

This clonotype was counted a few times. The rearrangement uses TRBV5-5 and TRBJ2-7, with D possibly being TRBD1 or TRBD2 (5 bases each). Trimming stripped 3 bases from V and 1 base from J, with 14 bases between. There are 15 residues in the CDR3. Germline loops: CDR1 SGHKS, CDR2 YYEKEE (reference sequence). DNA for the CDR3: TGTGCCAGCAGCTATTCCGGGACGTCGTCCTACGAGCAGTACTTC. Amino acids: CASSYSGTSSYEQYF.

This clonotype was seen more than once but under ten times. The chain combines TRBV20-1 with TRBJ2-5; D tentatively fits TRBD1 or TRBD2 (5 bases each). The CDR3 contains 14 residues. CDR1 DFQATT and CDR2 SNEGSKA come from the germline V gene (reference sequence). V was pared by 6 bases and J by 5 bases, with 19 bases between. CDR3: CSADGADRDETQYF. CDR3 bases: TGCAGTGCCGACGGGGCCGATAGGGACGAGACCCAGTACTTC.

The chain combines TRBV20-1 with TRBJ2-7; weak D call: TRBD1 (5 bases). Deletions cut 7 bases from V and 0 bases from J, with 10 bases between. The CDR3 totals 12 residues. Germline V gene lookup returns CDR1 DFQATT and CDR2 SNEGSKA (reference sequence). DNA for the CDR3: TGCAGTGGGGCAGGGAACTCCTACGAGCAGTACTTC. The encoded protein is CSGAGNSYEQYF.

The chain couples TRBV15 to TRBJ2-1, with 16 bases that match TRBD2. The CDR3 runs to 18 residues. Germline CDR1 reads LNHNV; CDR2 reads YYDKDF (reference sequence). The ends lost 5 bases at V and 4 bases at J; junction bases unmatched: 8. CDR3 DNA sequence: TGTGCCACCAGCGGCGTCGGGACTAGCGGGGGGGATTACAATGAGCAGTTCTTC. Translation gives CATSGVGTSGGDYNEQFF.

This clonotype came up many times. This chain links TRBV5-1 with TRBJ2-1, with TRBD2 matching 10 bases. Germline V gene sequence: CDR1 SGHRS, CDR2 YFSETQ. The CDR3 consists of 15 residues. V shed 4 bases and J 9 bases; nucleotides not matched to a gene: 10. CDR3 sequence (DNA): TGCGCCAGCAGCACGGATGGACTAGCGGCCATTGAGCAGTTCTTC. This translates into CASSTDGLAAIEQFF.

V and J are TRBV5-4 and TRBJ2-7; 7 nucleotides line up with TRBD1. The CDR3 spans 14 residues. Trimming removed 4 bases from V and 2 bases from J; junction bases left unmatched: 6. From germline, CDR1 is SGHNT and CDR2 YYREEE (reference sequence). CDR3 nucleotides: TGTGCCAGCAGCCCGGGACAGAAGCCCTACGAGCAGTACTTC. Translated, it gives CASSPGQKPYEQYF.

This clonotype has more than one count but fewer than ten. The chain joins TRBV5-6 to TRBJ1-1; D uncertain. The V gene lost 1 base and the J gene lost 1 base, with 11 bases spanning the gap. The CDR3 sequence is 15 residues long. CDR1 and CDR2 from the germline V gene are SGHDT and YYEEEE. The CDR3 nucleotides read TGTGCCAGCAGCTTGTCTCCTCCGGAGAACACTGAAGCTTTCTTT. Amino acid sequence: CASSLSPPENTEAFF.

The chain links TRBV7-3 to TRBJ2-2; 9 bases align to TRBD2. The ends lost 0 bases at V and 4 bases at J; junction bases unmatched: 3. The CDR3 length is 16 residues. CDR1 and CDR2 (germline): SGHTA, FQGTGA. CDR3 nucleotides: TGTGCCAGCAGCTTAACGGGGACTAGCATCACCGGGGAGCTGTTTTTT. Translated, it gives CASSLTGTSITGELFF.

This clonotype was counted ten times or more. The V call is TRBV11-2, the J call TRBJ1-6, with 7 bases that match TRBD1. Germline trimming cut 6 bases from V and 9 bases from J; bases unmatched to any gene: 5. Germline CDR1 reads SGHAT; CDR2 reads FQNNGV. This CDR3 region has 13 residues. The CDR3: CASSRQGPSPLHF. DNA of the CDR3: TGTGCCAGCAGTAGACAGGGACCTTCACCCCTCCACTTT.